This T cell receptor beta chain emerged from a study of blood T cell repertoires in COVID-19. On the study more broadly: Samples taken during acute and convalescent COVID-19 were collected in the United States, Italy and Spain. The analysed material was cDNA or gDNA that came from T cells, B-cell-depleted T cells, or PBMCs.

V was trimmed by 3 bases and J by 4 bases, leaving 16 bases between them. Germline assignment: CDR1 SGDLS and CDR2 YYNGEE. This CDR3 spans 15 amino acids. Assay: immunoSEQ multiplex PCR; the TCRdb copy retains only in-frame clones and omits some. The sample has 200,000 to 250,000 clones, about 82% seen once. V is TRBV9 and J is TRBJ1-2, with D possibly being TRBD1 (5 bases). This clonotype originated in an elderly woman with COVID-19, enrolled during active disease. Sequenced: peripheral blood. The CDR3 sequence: CASSGSGGGFYGYTF. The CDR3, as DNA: TGTGCCAGCAGCGGAAGCGGGGGAGGGTTCTATGGCTACACCTTC.